One sample yielded the 23 T cell receptor beta chains listed below, sequenced in a study of shared clonotypes between healthy human individuals. Sequenced by immunoSEQ multiplex PCR; TCRdb stores in-frame clones only, minus some. The repertoire has 2 million to 3 million clones, 90% to 95% of them found once; the top ten carry about 0.38%. The sample was naive CD4+ T cells from PBMCs. Subset reported: CD45RA+ positively selected. The receptors shown here come from a man between 18 and 35 years old in good health. Some clones in this sample may be carry-over from other donors' samples.

The rearrangement joins TRBV13 to TRBJ1-1; 7 bases agree with TRBD1. V dropped 4 bases and J dropped 4; count of bases not matched to a gene: 6. Germline V lookup: CDR1 PRHDT, CDR2 FYEKMQ (reference sequence). The CDR3 loop spans 14 amino acids. The CDR3 DNA reads as TGTGCCAGCAGCTCTATGACAGGGCCCACTGAAGCTTTCTTT. Its protein product is CASSSMTGPTEAFF.

The chain combines TRBV28 with TRBJ2-3; 10 bases agree with TRBD2. The V segment lost 3 bases and the J segment 2 bases; nucleotides outside the gene matches: 11. The CDR3 is made up of 18 amino acids. CDR1 is MDHEN and CDR2 is SYDVKM in the germline V gene. CDR3 sequence: CASSFPPLLAGITDTQYF. The CDR3 DNA is TGTGCCAGCAGTTTCCCCCCCCTACTAGCGGGAATCACAGATACGCAGTATTTT.

The chain is built from TRBV27 and TRBJ2-7, with 13 positions matching TRBD2. CDR3 length: 17 amino acids. J gave up 6 bases and V 6 bases, and 14 bases lay outside the gene matches. Germline loops: CDR1 MNHEY, CDR2 SMNVEV (reference sequence). The CDR3 spells CASRPGLAGLFDGEQYF. CDR3 DNA sequence: TGTGCCAGCAGACCGGGACTAGCGGGACTATTCGACGGCGAGCAGTACTTC.

This chain links TRBV6-1 with TRBJ1-1; tentatively, D is TRBD1 (6 bases). The V end was cut by 5 bases, the J end by 4 bases, with 11 bases between. Per the germline V gene, CDR1 is MNHNS and CDR2 is SASEGT. The CDR3 runs to 13 residues. DNA of the CDR3: TGTGCCAGCAGTTTACAGGGCCCCACTGAAGCTTTCTTT. Translation gives CASSLQGPTEAFF.

This clone was observed once. The chain uses TRBV6-5 and TRBJ2-7; 9 bases line up with TRBD2. Germline V gives CDR1 MNHEY, CDR2 SVGAGI. Trimming removed 2 bases from V and 5 bases from J; junction bases left unmatched: 4. The CDR3 is 14 amino acids. Here the CDR3 DNA reads TGTGCCAGCAGTTACCTAGCGGGGCTGGACGAGCAGTACTTC. Its translation: CASSYLAGLDEQYF.

Worth noting for this clone: The sample carries other DNA sequences with the same CDR3. The chain uses TRBV7-3 and TRBJ1-1; D gene ambiguous. Germline lookup yields CDR1 SGHTA and CDR2 FQGTGA. Trimming shortened V by 3 bases and J by 1 base, and 6 bases separated the two germline ends. The CDR3 is made up of 13 amino acids. The CDR3 nucleotides read TGTGCCAGCAGCTTTGATTGGAACACTGAAGCTTTCTTT. It codes for CASSFDWNTEAFF.

V gene TRBV7-9 combines with J gene TRBJ1-1; 7 nucleotides match TRBD1. Germline V lookup: CDR1 SEHNR, CDR2 FQNEAQ (reference sequence). CDR3 size: 14 residues. After removal of 4 bases from V and 4 bases from J, the junction contained 6 bases not matched to a gene. As DNA, the CDR3 is TGTGCCAGCAGCTCCAGGGGGGTAGGCACTGAAGCTTTCTTT. Amino acids: CASSSRGVGTEAFF.

To note about this clone: Other DNA sequences within the sample encode an identical CDR3. The chain couples TRBV19 to TRBJ2-7; 12 bases align to TRBD2. This CDR3 contains 13 residues. Looked up from germline, CDR1 is LNHDA and CDR2 is SQIVND (reference sequence). The V and J ends lost 9 bases and 2 bases, in that order; junction bases with no gene match: 2. The DNA of the CDR3 is TGTGCCAGCCGGACTAGCGGGACCTACGAGCAGTACTTC. It is translated as CASRTSGTYEQYF.

The J gene is TRBJ2-5, the V gene TRBV15; 9 bases agree with TRBD2. Germline V gives CDR1 LNHNV, CDR2 YYDKDF (reference sequence). The CDR3 sequence is 17 residues long. V lost 1 base and J lost 5; bases outside the gene matches: 11. In nucleotides, the CDR3 is TGTGCCACCAGCAGAGCCATCCGAGGCGGGAGGGGCGAGACCCAGTACTTC. Translation: CATSRAIRGGRGETQYF.

The J gene is TRBJ2-2, the V gene TRBV28; 8 bases align to TRBD2. The V gene end was trimmed by 4 bases and the J gene end by 4 bases; junction bases not matched to a gene: 8. CDR1 and CDR2 from the germline V gene are MDHEN and SYDVKM. The CDR3 has 16 amino acids. This CDR3 is CASSSPGTRITGELFF. CDR3 coding DNA: TGTGCCAGCAGTTCCCCCGGGACTAGAATCACCGGGGAGCTGTTTTTT.

The rearrangement links TRBV11-2 to TRBJ2-3; D could derive from TRBD1 or TRBD2 (5 bases each). The V end was cut by 5 bases, the J end by 4 bases, with 22 bases between. Per germline, CDR1 SGHAT and CDR2 FQNNGV. The CDR3 extends over 17 amino acids. The DNA for the CDR3 is TGTGCCAGCAGCCCAACCCCCTCGCTGGGGGTCCCAGATACGCAGTATTTT. Translating gives CASSPTPSLGVPDTQYF.

This sequence joins TRBV5-6 and TRBJ2-3, with D perhaps matching TRBD1 (5 bases). The germline CDR1 and CDR2 sequences are SGHDT and YYEEEE. This CDR3 is 14 amino acids long. The V and J ends lost 0 bases and 1 base respectively, with 6 bases between them. CDR3 nucleotides: TGTGCCAGCAGCTTGGAACAGGGCACAGATACGCAGTATTTT. Residues: CASSLEQGTDTQYF.

The V gene is TRBV5-1, the J gene TRBJ2-1; 13 bases are shared with TRBD2. Germline V gene data show CDR1 as SGHRS and CDR2 as YFSETQ. The CDR3 contains 21 residues. Trimming removed 4 bases from V and 0 bases from J; junction bases left unmatched: 16. For the CDR3, the DNA is TGCGCCAGCAGCGGGAAGGGGACTAGCGGGATCTACCATCCCTCCTACAATGAGCAGTTCTTC. It codes for CASSGKGTSGIYHPSYNEQFF.

The genes are TRBV5-4 and TRBJ2-5; 12 nucleotides line up with TRBD2. V gave up 0 bases and J gave up 7 bases; unmatched junction bases: 4. This CDR3 has 15 amino acids. Germline CDR1 SGHNT, CDR2 YYREEE (reference sequence). The CDR3 loop is CASSLGLAGEGTQYF. In nucleotides, the CDR3 is TGTGCCAGCAGCTTGGGACTAGCGGGAGAAGGGACCCAGTACTTC.

A note on this clone: The same CDR3 also results from other DNA sequences found in this sample. This chain links TRBV5-1 with TRBJ2-7; D gene unclear. CDR1 is SGHRS, CDR2 YFSETQ, per germline. With 1 base removed from V and 2 bases from J, the gap between germline ends came to 4 bases. This CDR3 is 12 amino acids long. The CDR3 reads CASSLPTYEQYF. The CDR3 DNA is TGCGCCAGCAGCTTGCCGACCTACGAGCAGTACTTC. The entire variable domain, with the rest obtained from reference TRBV5-1 and TRBJ2-7, is as follows: KAGVTQTPRYLIKTRGQQVTLSCSPISGHRSVSWYQQTPGQGLQFLFEYFSETQRNKGNFPGRFSGRQFSNSRSEMNVSTLELGDSALYLCASSLPTYEQYFGPGTRLTVT.

The chain carries TRBV5-1 and TRBJ2-5; the match to TRBD1 covers 11 bases. The trim removed 4 bases at V and 6 bases at J, leaving 8 bases unmatched. CDR3 length equals 15 residues. Per germline, CDR1 SGHRS and CDR2 YFSETQ. The CDR3 loop is CASSLGTGGYQTQYF. The CDR3 DNA reads as TGCGCCAGCAGCCTCGGGACAGGGGGTTATCAGACCCAGTACTTC.

This chain links TRBV27 with TRBJ2-2; D may be TRBD1 or TRBD2 (6 bases each). CDR3 size: 16 residues. Germline CDR1 is MNHEY and CDR2 is SMNVEV (reference sequence). Trimming left V 5 bases short and J 3 bases short, with 16 bases between. The CDR3: CASSHHKGGHTGELFF. Here the CDR3 DNA reads TGTGCCAGCAGTCACCATAAGGGGGGCCACACCGGGGAGCTGTTTTTT.

The chain combines TRBV6-1 with TRBJ2-1; the D gene is possibly TRBD2 (7 bases). The V end was cut by 8 bases, the J end by 10 bases, with 12 bases between. There are 11 residues in the CDR3. Per the germline V gene, CDR1 is MNHNS and CDR2 is SASEGT. Here the CDR3 DNA reads TGTGCCAGCCGGGGGGCAGGGGAGCAGTTCTTC. It translates to CASRGAGEQFF.

The V gene is TRBV9, the J gene TRBJ1-2; 11 positions match TRBD1. CDR1 SGDLS and CDR2 YYNGEE come from the germline V gene. Losses at the gene ends were 3 bases for V and 5 bases for J; bases not matched to a gene: 6. This CDR3 region has 15 residues. The CDR3 protein is CASSEDRGQAYGYTF. CDR3 sequence (DNA): TGTGCCAGCAGCGAGGACAGGGGGCAGGCGTATGGCTACACCTTC.

The chain combines TRBV7-2 with TRBJ2-3; TRBD2 matches 10 bases. There are 18 residues in the CDR3. Per the germline V gene, CDR1 is SGHTA and CDR2 is FQGNSA. V gave up 4 bases and J gave up 0 bases; unmatched junction bases: 10. The CDR3 is CASSSPRLAGISTDTQYF. In DNA form, the CDR3 reads TGTGCCAGCAGCTCCCCCAGACTAGCGGGCATCAGCACAGATACGCAGTATTTT.

The chain employs TRBV7-2 and TRBJ2-5; D call uncertain. The CDR3 has 12 residues. V dropped 2 bases and J dropped 5 bases, with 6 bases sitting between them. Per germline, CDR1 SGHTA and CDR2 FQGNSA. The CDR3 DNA reads as TGTGCCAGCAGCTTACTAGTGGAGACCCAGTACTTC. This encodes CASSLLVETQYF.

The chain carries TRBV28 and TRBJ2-1; D may match TRBD1 or TRBD2 (5 bases each). The CDR3 is 16 residues long. Trimming took 4 bases from V and 5 from J, leaving 18 bases between them. Germline values: CDR1 MDHEN, CDR2 SYDVKM. Here the CDR3 reads CASSSPGPISHNEQFF. The CDR3 DNA is TGTGCCAGCAGTTCTCCGGGACCCATTAGCCACAATGAGCAGTTCTTC.

The V call is TRBV5-4, the J call TRBJ1-1; no reliable D call. Germline CDR1 reads SGHNT; CDR2 reads YYREEE (reference sequence). V was shortened by 1 base and J by 2 bases, with 9 bases between the two germline ends. The CDR3 spans 14 residues. The CDR3 bases are TGTGCCAGCAGCTTGAGTCGGGCCAACACTGAAGCTTTCTTT. Residues: CASSLSRANTEAFF.